A selection of T cell receptor beta chains follows, all from one sample in a study of blood T cell repertoires in COVID-19. Generated by immunoSEQ multiplex PCR, the TCRdb table keeps only in-frame clones and is missing some. The sample yields under 450,000 clones, around 89% seen once. The material sequenced was peripheral blood. All receptors derive from a woman aged 50 to 60 with COVID-19, enrolled during active disease. CDR3s include the opening cysteine and the closing phenylalanine or tryptophan. The D gene is left open where the match is weak. Clone size is given for some rows only: seen once, a few or many times, or a class if the clone is expanded.

d_call: TRBD2
cdr3_length: 16
v_call: TRBV5-1
j_call: TRBJ2-3
clone_size: -
cdr3_aa: CASSLASGGAPDTQYF
cdr3_nt: TGCGCCAGCAGCTTGGCTAGCGGGGGGGCCCCAGATACGCAGTATTTT

d_call: TRBD2
cdr3_length: 17
v_call: TRBV5-6
j_call: TRBJ2-3
clone_size: -
cdr3_aa: CASSRTGTSGGADTQYF
cdr3_nt: TGTGCCAGCAGCCGGACGGGGACTAGCGGGGGGGCAGATACGCAGTATTTT

d_call: -
cdr3_length: 19
v_call: TRBV27
j_call: TRBJ1-5
clone_size: -
cdr3_aa: CASSSSPSFGGAVGQPQHF
cdr3_nt: TGTGCCAGCAGTTCCTCACCCTCCTTCGGGGGGGCTGTAGGTCAGCCCCAGCATTTT

d_call: -
cdr3_length: 12
v_call: TRBV28
j_call: TRBJ1-2
clone_size: -
cdr3_aa: CASSLSGYGYTF
cdr3_nt: TGTGCCAGCAGTTTATCCGGCTATGGCTACACCTTC

d_call: -
cdr3_length: 14
v_call: TRBV30
j_call: TRBJ1-2
clone_size: -
cdr3_aa: CAWSADSGGYGYTF
cdr3_nt: TGTGCCTGGAGTGCCGACTCCGGCGGGTATGGCTACACCTTC

d_call: TRBD1
cdr3_length: 16
v_call: TRBV5-1
j_call: TRBJ1-3
clone_size: -
cdr3_aa: CASSLAGTGRGNTIYF
cdr3_nt: TGCGCCAGCAGCTTGGCCGGGACAGGCCGTGGAAACACCATATATTTT

d_call: -
cdr3_length: 14
v_call: TRBV10-1
j_call: TRBJ2-7
clone_size: -
cdr3_aa: CASSEGLGAYEQYF
cdr3_nt: TGCGCCAGCAGTGAGGGTCTCGGGGCCTACGAGCAGTACTTC

d_call: -
cdr3_length: 14
v_call: TRBV6-1
j_call: TRBJ2-5
clone_size: -
cdr3_aa: CASSEQGVPETQYF
cdr3_nt: TGTGCCAGCAGTGAACAGGGTGTACCGGAGACCCAGTACTTC

d_call: -
cdr3_length: 13
v_call: TRBV2
j_call: TRBJ1-1
clone_size: -
cdr3_aa: CASRRRENTEAFF
cdr3_nt: TGTGCCAGCAGACGACGGGAGAACACTGAAGCTTTCTTT

d_call: -
cdr3_length: 15
v_call: TRBV3-1/TRBV3-2
j_call: TRBJ1-3
clone_size: -
cdr3_aa: CASSQGSEPGNTIYF
cdr3_nt: TGTGCCAGCAGCCAAGGGAGCGAGCCTGGAAACACCATATATTTT

d_call: -
cdr3_length: 15
v_call: TRBV5-1
j_call: TRBJ2-3
clone_size: -
cdr3_aa: CASSLAHTDTDTQYF
cdr3_nt: TGCGCCAGCAGCTTGGCGCACACAGACACAGATACGCAGTATTTT

d_call: TRBD1
cdr3_length: 14
v_call: TRBV5-1
j_call: TRBJ1-2
clone_size: -
cdr3_aa: CASSLQGAPYGYTF
cdr3_nt: TGCGCCAGCAGCTTGCAGGGGGCCCCCTACGGCTACACCTTC

d_call: TRBD1
cdr3_length: 13
v_call: TRBV30
j_call: TRBJ2-7
clone_size: -
cdr3_aa: CAWSTGGTYEQYF
cdr3_nt: TGTGCCTGGAGTACAGGGGGAACCTACGAGCAGTACTTC

d_call: TRBD1
cdr3_length: 16
v_call: TRBV13
j_call: TRBJ1-1
clone_size: -
cdr3_aa: CASSLGLDRVGTEAFF
cdr3_nt: TGTGCCAGCAGCTTAGGCCTGGACAGGGTCGGGACTGAAGCTTTCTTT

d_call: TRBD2
cdr3_length: 14
v_call: TRBV5-4
j_call: TRBJ2-7
clone_size: -
cdr3_aa: CASSFRASGGPPYF
cdr3_nt: TGTGCCAGCAGCTTCCGGGCTAGCGGGGGACCGCCGTACTTC

d_call: TRBD1
cdr3_length: 16
v_call: TRBV11-1
j_call: TRBJ1-5
clone_size: -
cdr3_aa: CASTGTGGASNQPQHF
cdr3_nt: TGTGCCAGCACCGGGACAGGGGGCGCGAGCAATCAGCCCCAGCATTTT

d_call: -
cdr3_length: 14
v_call: TRBV19
j_call: TRBJ1-5
clone_size: -
cdr3_aa: CASRVQGKNQPQHF
cdr3_nt: TGTGCCAGTAGAGTGCAGGGGAAAAATCAGCCCCAGCATTTT

d_call: TRBD1
cdr3_length: 15
v_call: TRBV5-5
j_call: TRBJ2-4
clone_size: once
cdr3_aa: CASSFQQGGKNIQYF
cdr3_nt: TGTGCCAGCAGCTTTCAACAGGGGGGCAAAAACATTCAGTACTTC

d_call: -
cdr3_length: 13
v_call: TRBV12-3/TRBV12-4
j_call: TRBJ1-1
clone_size: -
cdr3_aa: CASSPVLNTEAFF
cdr3_nt: TGTGCCAGCAGTCCCGTTCTGAACACTGAAGCTTTCTTT

d_call: -
cdr3_length: 13
v_call: TRBV28
j_call: TRBJ2-4
clone_size: once
cdr3_aa: CASSLEVTNIQYF
cdr3_nt: TGTGCCAGCAGTTTGGAGGTCACAAACATTCAGTACTTC

d_call: -
cdr3_length: 15
v_call: TRBV3-1/TRBV3-2
j_call: TRBJ2-7
clone_size: -
cdr3_aa: CASSQRGTGLEKQYF
cdr3_nt: TGTGCCAGCAGCCAAAGGGGGACGGGCCTCGAAAAGCAGTACTTC

d_call: -
cdr3_length: 14
v_call: TRBV11-1
j_call: TRBJ2-3
clone_size: once
cdr3_aa: CASSLVRNTDTQYF
cdr3_nt: TGTGCCAGCAGCTTGGTCAGGAACACAGATACGCAGTATTTT

d_call: TRBD1
cdr3_length: 12
v_call: TRBV2
j_call: TRBJ1-1
clone_size: few
cdr3_aa: CASSTQGVEAFF
cdr3_nt: TGTGCCAGCAGTACTCAGGGGGTTGAAGCTTTCTTT

d_call: -
cdr3_length: 14
v_call: TRBV6-5
j_call: TRBJ2-7
clone_size: -
cdr3_aa: CASSRGGYSYEQYF
cdr3_nt: TGTGCCAGCAGCCGTGGGGGGTACTCCTACGAGCAGTACTTC

d_call: -
cdr3_length: 14
v_call: TRBV10-3
j_call: TRBJ1-2
clone_size: -
cdr3_aa: CAISGVSENYGYTF
cdr3_nt: TGTGCCATCAGTGGGGTGTCGGAGAACTATGGCTACACCTTC

d_call: -
cdr3_length: 16
v_call: TRBV6-4
j_call: TRBJ2-7
clone_size: once
cdr3_aa: CASRQGTETSLYEQYF
cdr3_nt: TGTGCCAGCAGACAGGGTACCGAAACCTCTCTTTACGAGCAGTACTTC

d_call: TRBD1
cdr3_length: 15
v_call: TRBV2
j_call: TRBJ2-7
clone_size: -
cdr3_aa: CASSEARAGGAKQYF
cdr3_nt: TGTGCCAGCAGTGAAGCGCGCGCAGGGGGCGCAAAGCAGTACTTC

d_call: TRBD1
cdr3_length: 18
v_call: TRBV11-2
j_call: TRBJ2-1
clone_size: -
cdr3_aa: CASSSTLLQGATYNEQFF
cdr3_nt: TGTGCCAGCAGCTCCACCCTCTTACAGGGGGCAACATACAATGAGCAGTTCTTC

d_call: -
cdr3_length: 14
v_call: TRBV7-9
j_call: TRBJ1-2
clone_size: -
cdr3_aa: CASSLGQGLWGYTF
cdr3_nt: TGTGCCAGCAGCTTAGGCCAGGGGCTTTGGGGCTACACCTTC

d_call: TRBD1
cdr3_length: 15
v_call: TRBV9
j_call: TRBJ2-7
clone_size: -
cdr3_aa: CASSETGGRTYEQYF
cdr3_nt: TGTGCCAGCAGCGAAACAGGGGGCCGGACTTACGAGCAGTACTTC

d_call: TRBD1
cdr3_length: 13
v_call: TRBV5-1
j_call: TRBJ1-1
clone_size: -
cdr3_aa: CASSWDRMAEAFF
cdr3_nt: TGCGCCAGCAGCTGGGACAGGATGGCTGAAGCTTTCTTT

d_call: TRBD1
cdr3_length: 15
v_call: TRBV6-5
j_call: TRBJ1-2
clone_size: -
cdr3_aa: CASRSTGTGLYGYTF
cdr3_nt: TGTGCCAGCAGATCCACCGGGACAGGGCTCTATGGCTACACCTTC

d_call: -
cdr3_length: 14
v_call: TRBV6-5
j_call: TRBJ2-7
clone_size: -
cdr3_aa: CASSWSFGTHEQYF
cdr3_nt: TGTGCCAGCAGTTGGAGCTTCGGGACACACGAGCAGTACTTC

d_call: -
cdr3_length: 13
v_call: TRBV5-1
j_call: TRBJ2-7
clone_size: -
cdr3_aa: CASSLDQVYEQYF
cdr3_nt: TGCGCCAGCAGCTTGGATCAGGTCTACGAGCAGTACTTC

d_call: -
cdr3_length: 11
v_call: TRBV3-1/TRBV3-2
j_call: TRBJ1-2
clone_size: -
cdr3_aa: CASSAQYGYTF
cdr3_nt: TGTGCCAGCAGCGCACAATACGGCTACACCTTC

d_call: TRBD1
cdr3_length: 16
v_call: TRBV7-6
j_call: TRBJ1-6
clone_size: -
cdr3_aa: CASSLGTGSYNSPLHF
cdr3_nt: TGTGCCAGCAGCTTAGGGACAGGCTCCTATAATTCACCCCTCCACTTT

d_call: -
cdr3_length: 14
v_call: TRBV18
j_call: TRBJ2-3
clone_size: -
cdr3_aa: CASSPVQGTDTQYF
cdr3_nt: TGTGCCAGCTCACCGGTACAGGGCACAGATACGCAGTATTTT

d_call: -
cdr3_length: 14
v_call: TRBV6-2/TRBV6-3
j_call: TRBJ1-5
clone_size: -
cdr3_aa: CASSYLVSNQPQHF
cdr3_nt: TGTGCCAGCAGTTACCTAGTGAGCAATCAGCCCCAGCATTTT

d_call: TRBD1
cdr3_length: 14
v_call: TRBV4-2
j_call: TRBJ1-1
clone_size: -
cdr3_aa: CASKKGTGVTEAFF
cdr3_nt: TGTGCCAGCAAGAAGGGGACAGGGGTCACTGAAGCTTTCTTT

d_call: -
cdr3_length: 12
v_call: TRBV3-1/TRBV3-2
j_call: TRBJ1-2
clone_size: once
cdr3_aa: CASSMGVYGYTF
cdr3_nt: TGTGCCAGCAGCATGGGCGTCTATGGCTACACCTTC